Listed below are T cell receptor beta chains from one sample, sequenced in a study of T-cell memory formation after mild COVID-19. TCRdb used MiXCR to reprocess the 5' RACE reads, holding one entry per CDR3 protein. Here the sample spans 150,000 to 200,000 distinct CDR3 sequences, 16% being singletons. The sequencing input was PBMCs or a T cell subset sorted from them (not recorded which). These receptors were taken from an adult woman who had mild COVID-19 (a few samples of this study predate the infection). Cell type and time point are not known. The conserved cysteine and the conserved F or W are not part of the CDR3 here.

>16|TRBV5-1
ASSLDLGGIGMNTEAF
>14|TRBV14
ASSPLGIAGSNEQF
>12|TRBV6-2/TRBV6-3
ASSYGVTSTEAF
>13|TRBV4-2
ASSQDHQESDTQY
>17|TRBV29-1
SVEPMTSGGAYGQETQY
>13|TRBV5-5
ASSLGPVSDQPQH
>14|TRBV5-6
ASSFVSAGGNYGYT
>10|TRBV20-1
SASRGDHIQY
>13|TRBV5-1
ASSYSGSSTGELF
>12|TRBV20-1
SARGAGLFYGYT
>12|TRBV7-9
ASTREVYTGELF
>12|TRBV13
ASSRGMSEYGYT
>13|TRBV6-6
ASSYEGRGTGELF
>13|TRBV5-1
ASSSDGDSNQPQH
>12|TRBV12-3/TRBV12-4
ASSLLGGNTEAF
>13|TRBV12-3/TRBV12-4
ASTPGTGGIEKLF
>12|TRBV27
ASQSGNPPYEQY
>21|TRBV7-9
ASSSNSRVPAGATGSSYNEQF
>11|TRBV15
AAGTGIRETQY
>13|TRBV12-3/TRBV12-4
ASSDSGVDKNIQY
>12|TRBV5-1
ASSLGQGSYGYT
>15|TRBV15
ATSRDSDRVVAYEQY
>11|TRBV5-1
ASSHDRNTEAF
>13|TRBV12-3/TRBV12-4
ASSPLVRNTGELF
>11|TRBV12-3/TRBV12-4
ASSRTGSSEQY
>16|TRBV13
ASSLLTSGGRWHNEQF
>12|TRBV18
ASSPGSGLREQY
>12|TRBV6-2/TRBV6-3
ASSYSGTVTEAF
>14|TRBV27
ASSLGVAPPGGELF
>11|TRBV6-1
ASGDRRNTEAF
>12|TRBV6-2/TRBV6-3
ATASGGAHNEQF
>10|TRBV12-3/TRBV12-4
ASSLVAGPLH
>13|TRBV7-9
ASSARGRVNTEAF
>13|TRBV9
ASSPRGQVNTEAF
>14|TRBV12-3/TRBV12-4
ASSFGLAGGSYEQY
>14|TRBV9
ASAPRAGERHNEQF
>12|TRBV5-1
ASSFQGTTDTQY
>12|TRBV7-2
ASSEQGGIYGYT
>13|TRBV29-1
SVATSADSNQPQH
>11|TRBV20-1
SARLDGGNTIY
>13|TRBV5-1
ASSLRDYRQHEQF
>13|TRBV5-1
ASSLTGPPVYEQY
>13|TRBV24-1
ATSDSGTSRYGFT
>13|TRBV12-3/TRBV12-4
ASSFFAGDTGELF
>13|TRBV28
ASSGSPRPYNEQF
>13|TRBV19
ASRYDRGRYNEQF
>12|TRBV5-5
ASSLESIQTGYT
>9|TRBV5-1
ASSSVQPQH
>13|TRBV20-1
SASSPLRQGEGYT
>13|TRBV12-3/TRBV12-4
ASSFAGGPQETQY